This T cell receptor beta chain emerged from a study of identical twins. In its sample, this clonotype was seen many times. TCRdb recomputed calls from the 5' RACE reads with MiXCR, one row per CDR3 protein. The sample holds a few hundred thousand distinct CDR3 sequences, roughly 10% seen once. The CDR3 is 19 residues long. Looked up from germline, CDR1 is SGHDT and CDR2 is YYEEEE. V trimming: 2 bases; J trimming: 4 bases; junction bases outside the gene matches: 16. What was sequenced was naive T cells sorted from blood. The receptor was isolated from a woman between 50 and 59 years old in good health. The chain links TRBV5-6 to TRBJ2-3; 10 positions agree with TRBD2. The CDR3 sequence is CASSLRGASGSGRSDTQYF. DNA of the CDR3: TGTGCCAGCAGCTTACGGGGGGCTAGCGGGAGCGGGAGATCAGATACGCAGTATTTT.